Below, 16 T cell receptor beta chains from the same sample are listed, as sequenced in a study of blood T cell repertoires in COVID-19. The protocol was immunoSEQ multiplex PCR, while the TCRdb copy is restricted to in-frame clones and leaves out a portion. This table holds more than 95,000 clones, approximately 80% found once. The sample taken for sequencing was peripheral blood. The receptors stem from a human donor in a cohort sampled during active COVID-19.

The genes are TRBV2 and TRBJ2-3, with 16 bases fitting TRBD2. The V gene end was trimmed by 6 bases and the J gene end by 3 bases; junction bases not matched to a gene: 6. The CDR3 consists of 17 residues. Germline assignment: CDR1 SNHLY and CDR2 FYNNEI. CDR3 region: CASSGTSGGAGTDTQYF. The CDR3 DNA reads TGTGCCAGCAGCGGGACTAGCGGGGGGGCAGGGACAGATACGCAGTATTTT.

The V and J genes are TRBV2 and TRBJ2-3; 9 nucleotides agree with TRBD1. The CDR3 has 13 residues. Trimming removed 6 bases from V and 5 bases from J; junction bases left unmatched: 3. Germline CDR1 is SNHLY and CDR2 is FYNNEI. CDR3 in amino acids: CASRWDREDTQYF. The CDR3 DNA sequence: TGTGCCAGCAGATGGGACAGGGAAGATACGCAGTATTTT.

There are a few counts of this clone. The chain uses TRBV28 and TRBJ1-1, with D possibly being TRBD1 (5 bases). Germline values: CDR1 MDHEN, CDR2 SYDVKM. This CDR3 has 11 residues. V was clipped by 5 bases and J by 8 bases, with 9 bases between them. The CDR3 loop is CASSTRQEAFF. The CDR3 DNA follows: TGTGCCAGCAGTACCAGACAGGAAGCTTTCTTT.

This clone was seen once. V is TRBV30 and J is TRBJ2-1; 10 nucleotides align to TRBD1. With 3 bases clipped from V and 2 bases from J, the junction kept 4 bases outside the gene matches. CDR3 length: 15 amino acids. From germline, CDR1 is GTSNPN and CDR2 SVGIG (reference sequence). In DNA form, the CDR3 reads TGTGCCTGGAGGGGGGGACAGGGGCCCTACAATGAGCAGTTCTTC. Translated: CAWRGGQGPYNEQFF.

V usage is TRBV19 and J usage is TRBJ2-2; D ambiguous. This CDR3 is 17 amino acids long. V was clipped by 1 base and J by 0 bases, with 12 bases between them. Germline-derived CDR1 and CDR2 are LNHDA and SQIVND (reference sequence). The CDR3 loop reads CASSIALRASNTGELFF. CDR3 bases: TGTGCCAGTAGTATAGCCTTGAGAGCCTCGAACACCGGGGAGCTGTTTTTT.

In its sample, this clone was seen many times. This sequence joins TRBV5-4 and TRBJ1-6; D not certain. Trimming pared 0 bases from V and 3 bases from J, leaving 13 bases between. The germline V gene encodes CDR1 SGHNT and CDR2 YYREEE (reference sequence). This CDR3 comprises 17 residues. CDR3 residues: CASSLAPTGDYNSPLHF. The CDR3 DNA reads TGTGCCAGCAGCTTGGCCCCGACGGGAGACTATAATTCACCCCTCCACTTT.

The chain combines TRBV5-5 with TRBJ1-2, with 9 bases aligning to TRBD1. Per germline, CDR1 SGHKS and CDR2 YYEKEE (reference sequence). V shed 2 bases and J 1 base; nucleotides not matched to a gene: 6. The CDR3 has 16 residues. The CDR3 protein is CASSFSGTGYNYGYTF. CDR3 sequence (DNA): TGTGCCAGCAGCTTCTCCGGGACAGGGTATAACTATGGCTACACCTTC.

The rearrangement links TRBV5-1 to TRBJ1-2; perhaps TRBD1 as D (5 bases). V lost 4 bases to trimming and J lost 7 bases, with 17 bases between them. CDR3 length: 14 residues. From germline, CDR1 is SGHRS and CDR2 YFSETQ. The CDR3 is CASSPETAYGGYTF. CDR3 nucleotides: TGCGCCAGCAGCCCTGAGACAGCCTACGGTGGCTACACCTTC.

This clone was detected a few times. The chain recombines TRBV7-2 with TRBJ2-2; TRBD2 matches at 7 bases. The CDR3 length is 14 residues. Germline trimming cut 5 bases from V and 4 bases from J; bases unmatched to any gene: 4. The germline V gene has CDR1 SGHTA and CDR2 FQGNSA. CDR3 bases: TGTGCCAGCAGCCAGACTAGCACCACCGGGGAGCTGTTTTTT. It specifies CASSQTSTTGELFF.

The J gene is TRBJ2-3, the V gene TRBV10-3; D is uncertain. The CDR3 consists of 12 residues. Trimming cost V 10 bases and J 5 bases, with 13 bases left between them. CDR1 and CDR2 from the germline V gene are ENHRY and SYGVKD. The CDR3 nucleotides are TGTGCCACTTCCGTCGCACAAGATACGCAGTATTTT. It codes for CATSVAQDTQYF.

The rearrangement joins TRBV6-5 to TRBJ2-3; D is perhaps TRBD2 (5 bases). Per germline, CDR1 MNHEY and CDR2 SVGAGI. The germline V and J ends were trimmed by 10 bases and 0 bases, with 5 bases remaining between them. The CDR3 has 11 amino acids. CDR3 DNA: TGTGCCACTAGCAGCACAGATACGCAGTATTTT. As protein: CATSSTDTQYF.

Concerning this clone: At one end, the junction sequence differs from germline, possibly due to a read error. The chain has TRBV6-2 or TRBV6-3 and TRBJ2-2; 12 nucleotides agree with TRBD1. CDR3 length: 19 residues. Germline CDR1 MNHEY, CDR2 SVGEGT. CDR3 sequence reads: CASSYPGTGGSRGHRGAVF. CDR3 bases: TGTGCCAGCAGTTACCCTGGGACAGGGGGCTCACGAGGGCACCGGGGAGCTGTTTTT.

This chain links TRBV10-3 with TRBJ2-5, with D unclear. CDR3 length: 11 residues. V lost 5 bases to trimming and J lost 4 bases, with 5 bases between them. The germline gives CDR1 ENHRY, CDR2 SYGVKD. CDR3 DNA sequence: TGTGCCATCAGTTCCGGAGAGACCCAGTACTTC. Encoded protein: CAISSGETQYF.

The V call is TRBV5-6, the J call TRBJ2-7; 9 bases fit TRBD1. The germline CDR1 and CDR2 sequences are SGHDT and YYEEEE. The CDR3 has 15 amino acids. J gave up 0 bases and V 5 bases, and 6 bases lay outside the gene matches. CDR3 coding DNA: TGTGCCAGCAGAGCGACAGGGGGATTCTCCTACGAGCAGTACTTC. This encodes CASRATGGFSYEQYF.

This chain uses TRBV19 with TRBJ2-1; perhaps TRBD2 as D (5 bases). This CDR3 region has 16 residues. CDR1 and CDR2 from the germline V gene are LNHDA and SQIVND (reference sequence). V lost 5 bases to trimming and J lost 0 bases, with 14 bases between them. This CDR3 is CASSEDGESSYNEQFF. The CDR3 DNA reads TGTGCCAGTAGTGAGGACGGGGAGAGCTCCTACAATGAGCAGTTCTTC. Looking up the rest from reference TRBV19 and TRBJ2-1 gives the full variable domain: DGGITQSPKYLFRKEGQNVTLSCEQNLNHDAMYWYRQDPGQGLRLIYYSQIVNDFQKGDIAEGYSVSREKKESFPLTVTSAQKNPTAFYLCASSEDGESSYNEQFFGPGTRLTVL.

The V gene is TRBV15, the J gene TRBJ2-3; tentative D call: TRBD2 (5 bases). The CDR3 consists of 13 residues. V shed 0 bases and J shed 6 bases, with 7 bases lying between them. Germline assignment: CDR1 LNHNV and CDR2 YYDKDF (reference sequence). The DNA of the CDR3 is TGTGCCACCAGCAGAGATAGGAGGGATACGCAGTATTTT. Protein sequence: CATSRDRRDTQYF.